This entry concerns a single TCR beta chain. This entry comes from a study of blood T cell repertoires in COVID-19. Methods used by the authors: Researchers report that nucleated cell counts were estimated from reference gene primer amplification. Profiled with immunoSEQ multiplex PCR; TCRdb holds only in-frame clones, not every one. V, J and clone size were drawn from that table, and D and trimming were deduced from the DNA. The table lists approximately 530,000 clones, less than 90% of them singletons, with roughly 8.3% in the top ten. This receptor was taken from a woman between 50 and 59 years old with COVID-19, enrolled during active disease. The sequencing input was peripheral blood.

The CDR3 loop reads CASSEKDGLSYEQYF. CDR3 nucleotide sequence: TGTGCCAGCAGTGAAAAGGACGGACTCTCCTACGAGCAGTACTTC. V is TRBV6-1 and J is TRBJ2-7; tentatively, D is TRBD2 (5 bases). The V gene's germline CDR1 is MNHNS and CDR2 SASEGT. The CDR3 sequence is 15 residues long. V was clipped by 2 bases and J by 0 bases, with 11 bases between them.